A selection of T cell receptor beta chains follows, all from one sample in a study of cytomegalovirus exposure and HLA in healthy donors. Sequencing was performed with immunoSEQ multiplex PCR; in TCRdb, only in-frame clones are kept and a portion is missing. This table holds around 190,000 clones, more than 75% found once. Sequenced input: PBMCs. The origin of the receptors is a woman between 18 and 29 years old in good health and CMV-seronegative. Both conserved end residues are part of each CDR3. A D gene is named only where the DNA matches it firmly. Clone size is stated in some rows and not others, as once, few, many or a class when expanded.

clone size,J gene,V gene,D gene,CDR3 protein,CDR3 DNA
NA,TRBJ2-1,TRBV29-1,TRBD2,CSVASGTFGGEQFF,TGCAGCGTCGCTAGCGGGACCTTTGGGGGTGAGCAGTTCTTC
NA,TRBJ2-7,TRBV6-5,NA,CASSYGGGQSYEQYF,TGTGCCAGCAGTTACGGGGGGGGGCAATCCTACGAGCAGTACTTC
NA,TRBJ2-5,TRBV18,TRBD1,CASSPTGQSKATGTQYF,TGTGCCAGCTCACCAACGGGACAGTCCAAGGCCACGGGGACCCAGTACTTC
NA,TRBJ2-1,TRBV10-3,TRBD2,CAISAGGGGNNEQFF,TGTGCCATCAGCGCAGGCGGCGGGGGAAACAATGAGCAGTTCTTC
NA,TRBJ2-5,TRBV18,TRBD2,CASSPPRLAGAQETQYF,TGTGCCAGCTCACCACCCCGATTAGCGGGGGCACAAGAGACCCAGTACTTC
NA,TRBJ2-3,TRBV11-2,TRBD2,CASSPWGGSTTDTQYF,TGTGCCAGCAGCCCATGGGGAGGGTCGACCACAGATACGCAGTATTTT
NA,TRBJ1-1,TRBV6-1,NA,CASSEAPGVNTEAFF,TGTGCCAGCAGTGAAGCTCCAGGGGTGAACACTGAAGCTTTCTTT
NA,TRBJ2-3,TRBV7-2,NA,CASSLVGPTDTQYF,TGTGCCAGCAGCTTGGTGGGGCCGACAGATACGCAGTATTTT
once,TRBJ1-1,TRBV7-9,TRBD1,CSSSLQEGAGTLEAFF,TGTTCCAGCAGCTTGCAGGAGGGGGCAGGTACACTTGAAGCTTTCTTT
NA,TRBJ2-7,TRBV4-1,TRBD1,CASSLDPGQGGYEQYF,TGCGCCAGCAGCCTAGACCCGGGACAGGGTGGCTACGAGCAGTACTTC
NA,TRBJ1-5,TRBV19,NA,CASSIEGSNQPQHF,TGTGCCAGTAGTATAGAGGGCAGCAATCAGCCCCAGCATTTT
NA,TRBJ2-1,TRBV9,NA,CASSVGRSSYNEQFF,TGTGCCAGCAGCGTAGGCCGGAGCTCCTACAATGAGCAGTTCTTC
NA,TRBJ1-5,TRBV7-8,NA,CASSLDGRQPQHF,TGTGCCAGCAGCTTGGACGGGAGACAGCCCCAGCATTTT
NA,TRBJ2-1,TRBV30,TRBD2,CAWTSGDDNEQFF,TGTGCCTGGACTAGCGGGGATGACAATGAGCAGTTCTTC
NA,TRBJ2-7,TRBV19,TRBD1,CASSLGGQGSYEQYF,TGTGCCAGTAGTTTAGGGGGACAGGGTTCCTACGAGCAGTACTTC
NA,TRBJ2-4,TRBV30,NA,CAWSALAKNIQYF,TGTGCCTGGAGTGCTTTAGCCAAAAACATTCAGTACTTC
NA,TRBJ2-3,TRBV30,NA,CAWSVTTTDTQYF,TGTGCCTGGAGTGTGACTACCACAGATACGCAGTATTTT
NA,TRBJ2-7,TRBV19,TRBD1,CASSIAGQGTGEQYF,TGTGCCAGTAGTATAGCGGGACAGGGAACGGGCGAGCAGTACTTC
NA,TRBJ1-2,TRBV21-1,NA,CASSTEGGYTF,TGTGCCAGCAGCACTGAGGGTGGCTACACCTTC
NA,TRBJ1-1,TRBV2,NA,CASSEAPTAVAFF,TGTGCCAGCAGTGAAGCGCCCACCGCAGTAGCTTTCTTT
NA,TRBJ1-1,TRBV30,NA,CAWSVPQVYTEAFF,TGTGCCTGGAGTGTACCCCAGGTCTACACTGAAGCTTTCTTT
NA,TRBJ2-7,TRBV4-1,NA,CASSQEPSGFGGSEQYF,TGCGCCAGCAGCCAAGAGCCTTCGGGGTTTGGTGGATCCGAGCAGTACTTC